This T cell receptor (beta chain) was sequenced for a study of OX40 agonist ivuxolimab in advanced cancers. On the study more broadly: Treatment received earlier with anti-PD-1, anti-PD-L1 or anti-CTLA-4 agents was allowed, and 40% had some.

The table came from immunoSEQ multiplex PCR; TCRdb's copy has only in-frame clones and leaves some out. The table records about 58,000 clones, 80% to 90% of them present only once. As regards this clone: The same CDR3 can be traced to other DNA sequences in this sample.

The source is an adult with an advanced solid tumor such as melanoma, head and neck, liver or kidney cancer. Here the sequenced sample was CD4+ or CD8+ T cells sorted from blood, taken in a trial of the OX40 agonist ivuxolimab.

CDR3 DNA: TGTGCCAGCAGTCGAGGGGGCAGGGAGACCCAGTACTTC. Encoded protein: CASSRGGRETQYF. J is TRBJ2-5 and V is TRBV2; 7 nucleotides align to TRBD1. The CDR3 runs 13 residues. Looked up from germline, CDR1 is SNHLY and CDR2 is FYNNEI. V trimming: 5 bases; J trimming: 5 bases; junction bases outside the gene matches: 5. The full variable domain, with the rest looked up from reference TRBV2 and TRBJ2-5, is EPEVTQTPSHQVTQMGQEVILRCVPISNHLYFYWYRQILGQKVEFLVSFYNNEISEKSEIFDDQFSVERPDGSNFTLKIRSTKLEDSAMYFCASSRGGRETQYFGPGTRLLVL.